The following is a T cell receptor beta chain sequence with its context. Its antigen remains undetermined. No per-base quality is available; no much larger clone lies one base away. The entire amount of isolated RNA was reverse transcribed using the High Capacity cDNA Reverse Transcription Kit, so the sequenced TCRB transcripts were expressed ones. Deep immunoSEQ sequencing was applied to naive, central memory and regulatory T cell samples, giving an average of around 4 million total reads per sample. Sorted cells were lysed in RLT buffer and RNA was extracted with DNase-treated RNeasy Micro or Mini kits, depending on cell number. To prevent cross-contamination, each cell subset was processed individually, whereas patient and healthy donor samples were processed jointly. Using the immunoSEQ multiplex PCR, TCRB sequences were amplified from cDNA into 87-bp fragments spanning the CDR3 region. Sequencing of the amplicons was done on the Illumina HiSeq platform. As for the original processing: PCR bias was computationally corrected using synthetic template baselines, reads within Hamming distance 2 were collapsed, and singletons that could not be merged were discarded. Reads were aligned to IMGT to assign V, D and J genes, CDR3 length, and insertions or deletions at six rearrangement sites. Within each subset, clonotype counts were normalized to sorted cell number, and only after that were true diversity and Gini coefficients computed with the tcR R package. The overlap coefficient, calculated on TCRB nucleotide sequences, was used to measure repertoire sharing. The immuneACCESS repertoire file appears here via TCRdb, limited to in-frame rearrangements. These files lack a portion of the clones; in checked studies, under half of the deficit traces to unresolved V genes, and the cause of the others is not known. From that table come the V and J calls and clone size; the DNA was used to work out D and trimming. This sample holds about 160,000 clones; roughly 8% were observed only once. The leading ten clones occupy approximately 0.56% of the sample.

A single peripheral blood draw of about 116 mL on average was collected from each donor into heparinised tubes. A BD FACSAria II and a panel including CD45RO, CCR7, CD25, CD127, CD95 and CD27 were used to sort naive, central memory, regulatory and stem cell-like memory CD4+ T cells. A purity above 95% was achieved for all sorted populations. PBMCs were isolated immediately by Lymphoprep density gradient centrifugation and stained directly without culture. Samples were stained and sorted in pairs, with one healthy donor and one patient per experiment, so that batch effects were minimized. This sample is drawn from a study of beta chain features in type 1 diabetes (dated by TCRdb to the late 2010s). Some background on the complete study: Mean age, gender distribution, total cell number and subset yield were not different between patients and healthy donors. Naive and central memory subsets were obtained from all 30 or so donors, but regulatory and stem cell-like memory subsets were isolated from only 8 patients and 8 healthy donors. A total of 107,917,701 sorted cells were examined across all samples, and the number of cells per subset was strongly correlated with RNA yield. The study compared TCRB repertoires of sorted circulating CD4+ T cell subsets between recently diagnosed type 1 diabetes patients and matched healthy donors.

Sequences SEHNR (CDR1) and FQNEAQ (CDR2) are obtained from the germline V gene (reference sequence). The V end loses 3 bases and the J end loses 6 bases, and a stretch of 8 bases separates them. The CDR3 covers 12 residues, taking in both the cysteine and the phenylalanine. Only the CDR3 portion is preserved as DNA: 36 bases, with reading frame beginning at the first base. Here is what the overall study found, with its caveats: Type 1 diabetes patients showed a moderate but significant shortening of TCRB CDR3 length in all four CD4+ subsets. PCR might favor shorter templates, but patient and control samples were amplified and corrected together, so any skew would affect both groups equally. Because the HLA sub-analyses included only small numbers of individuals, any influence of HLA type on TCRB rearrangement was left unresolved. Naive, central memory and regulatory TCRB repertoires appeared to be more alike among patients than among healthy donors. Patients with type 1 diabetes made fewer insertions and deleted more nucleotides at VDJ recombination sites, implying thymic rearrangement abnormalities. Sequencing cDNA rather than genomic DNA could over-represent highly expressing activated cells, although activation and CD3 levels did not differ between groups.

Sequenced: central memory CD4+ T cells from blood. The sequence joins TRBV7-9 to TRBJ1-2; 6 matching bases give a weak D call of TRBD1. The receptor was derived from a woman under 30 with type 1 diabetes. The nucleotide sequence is TGTGCCAGCAGCTTTTCAGGGGATGGCTACACCTTC. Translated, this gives CASSFSGDGYTF.